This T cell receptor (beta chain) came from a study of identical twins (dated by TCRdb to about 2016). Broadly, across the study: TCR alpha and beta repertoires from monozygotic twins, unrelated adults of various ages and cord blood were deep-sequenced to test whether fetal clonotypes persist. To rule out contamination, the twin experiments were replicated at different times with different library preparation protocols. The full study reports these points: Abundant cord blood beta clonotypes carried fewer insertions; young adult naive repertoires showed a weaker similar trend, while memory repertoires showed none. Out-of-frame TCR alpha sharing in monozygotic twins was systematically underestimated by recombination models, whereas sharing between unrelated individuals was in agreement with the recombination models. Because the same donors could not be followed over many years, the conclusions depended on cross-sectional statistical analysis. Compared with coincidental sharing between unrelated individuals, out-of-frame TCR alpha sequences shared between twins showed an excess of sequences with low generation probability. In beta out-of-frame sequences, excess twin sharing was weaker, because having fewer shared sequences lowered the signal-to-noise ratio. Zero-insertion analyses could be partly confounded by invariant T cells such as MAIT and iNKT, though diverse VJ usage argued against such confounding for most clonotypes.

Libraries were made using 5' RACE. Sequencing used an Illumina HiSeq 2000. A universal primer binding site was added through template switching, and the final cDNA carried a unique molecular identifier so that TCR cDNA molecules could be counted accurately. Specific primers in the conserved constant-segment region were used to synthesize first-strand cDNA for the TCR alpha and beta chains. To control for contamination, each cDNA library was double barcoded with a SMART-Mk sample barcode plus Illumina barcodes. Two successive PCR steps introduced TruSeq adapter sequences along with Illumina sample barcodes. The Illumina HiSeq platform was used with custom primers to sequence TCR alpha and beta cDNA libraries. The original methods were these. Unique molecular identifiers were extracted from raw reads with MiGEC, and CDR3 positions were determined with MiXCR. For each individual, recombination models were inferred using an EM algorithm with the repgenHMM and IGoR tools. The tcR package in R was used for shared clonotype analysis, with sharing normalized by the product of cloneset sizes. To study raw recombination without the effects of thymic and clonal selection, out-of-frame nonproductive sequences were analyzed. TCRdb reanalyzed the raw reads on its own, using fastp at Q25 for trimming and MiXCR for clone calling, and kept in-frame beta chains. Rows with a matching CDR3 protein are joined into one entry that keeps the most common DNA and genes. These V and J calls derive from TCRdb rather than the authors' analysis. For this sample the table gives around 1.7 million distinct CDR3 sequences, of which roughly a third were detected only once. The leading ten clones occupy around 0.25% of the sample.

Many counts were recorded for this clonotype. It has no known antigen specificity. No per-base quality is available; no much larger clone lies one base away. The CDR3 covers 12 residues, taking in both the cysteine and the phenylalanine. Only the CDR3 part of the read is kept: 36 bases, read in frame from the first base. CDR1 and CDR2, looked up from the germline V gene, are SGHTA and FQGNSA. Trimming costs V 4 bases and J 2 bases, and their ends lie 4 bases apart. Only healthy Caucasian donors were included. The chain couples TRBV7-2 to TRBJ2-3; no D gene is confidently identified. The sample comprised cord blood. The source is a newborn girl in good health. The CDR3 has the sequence CASSSYTDTQYF. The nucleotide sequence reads TGTGCCAGCAGCTCCTACACAGATACGCAGTATTTT.